The rows below give T cell receptor beta chains drawn from one sample of a study of shared clonotypes between healthy human individuals. Measured with immunoSEQ multiplex PCR; TCRdb has only the in-frame clones, and not every one. The data show hundreds of thousands of clones, roughly 98% seen once. The sequencing input was naive CD8+ T cells sorted from blood. These TCRs come from a man between 25 and 39 years old in good health. Both conserved end residues are part of each CDR3. The order of the fields is V gene, D gene, clone size, J gene, CDR3 DNA, CDR3 protein. A D gene is named only where the DNA matches it firmly. Clone size is shown for a subset of rows, as once, few, many or a class of expanded clone.

TRBV15	NA	NA	TRBJ1-5	TGTGCCACCAGCAGACGAAAGGGGGAAAGCAATCAGCCCCAGCATTTT	CATSRRKGESNQPQHF
TRBV27	NA	NA	TRBJ2-3	TGTGCCAGCAGTTATCGGGCAGAGCGTACGCAGTATTTT	CASSYRAERTQYF
TRBV6-5	NA	NA	TRBJ2-7	TGTGCCAGCAGTTTCGAGCAGGGCTACGAGCAGTACTTC	CASSFEQGYEQYF
TRBV25-1	NA	NA	TRBJ1-1	TGTGCCAGCAGATATAACACTGAAGCTTTCTTT	CASRYNTEAFF
TRBV10-3	TRBD2	NA	TRBJ2-7	TGTGCCATCACCGAAGCGGGAGGGCGGTACGAGCAGTACTTC	CAITEAGGRYEQYF
TRBV7-9	TRBD2	NA	TRBJ2-5	TGTGCCAGCAGCTTACATCCTGCGGGAGTTATAGAGACCCAGTACTTC	CASSLHPAGVIETQYF
TRBV4-1	NA	NA	TRBJ2-4	TGCGCCAGCAGCCTCGGGTCCTGGGACATTCAGTACTTC	CASSLGSWDIQYF
TRBV6-5	TRBD2	NA	TRBJ2-1	TGTGCCAGCAGTTATAGCGGGCCAGCCTACAATGAGCAGTTCTTC	CASSYSGPAYNEQFF
TRBV7-6	NA	NA	TRBJ1-1	TGTGCCAGCAGCTTGGGCACTGAAGCTTTCTTT	CASSLGTEAFF
TRBV28	TRBD2	NA	TRBJ2-5	TGTGCAAGCAAGGAACAAGCGGGAGGCTCGTCGGAGACCCAGTACTTC	CASKEQAGGSSETQYF
TRBV7-9	NA	NA	TRBJ1-1	TGTGCCAGCAACGCGGGACTTTTGGGCACTGAAGCTTTCTTT	CASNAGLLGTEAFF
TRBV19	NA	once	TRBJ2-7	TGTGCCAGTAGTATAGATGTCAGCAGGAGCTACGAGCAGTACTTC	CASSIDVSRSYEQYF
TRBV27	TRBD2	once	TRBJ2-1	TGTGCCAGCAGTTACGGGACTAGCGGGAGGAATGAGCAGTTCTTC	CASSYGTSGRNEQFF
TRBV21-1	NA	NA	TRBJ2-5	TGTGCCAGCAGCAATCAGAACCGGGAGGGTCAAGAGACCCAGTACTTC	CASSNQNREGQETQYF
TRBV28	NA	once	TRBJ2-1	TGTGCCAGCAGTTATGGGGGGGTTGCGGGACAGGTATCCTACAATGAGCAGTTCTTC	CASSYGGVAGQVSYNEQFF
TRBV4-1	TRBD1	NA	TRBJ2-7	TGCGCCAGCAGCCAAGTGGGGACAGGACCCTACGAGCAGTACTTC	CASSQVGTGPYEQYF
TRBV7-8	TRBD2	NA	TRBJ2-5	TGTGCCAGCCGCGACACTAGCGGGAGTGAGACCCAGTACTTC	CASRDTSGSETQYF
TRBV7-6	TRBD2	NA	TRBJ2-7	TGTGCCAGCAGCTCCCTATCCGGACTAGCGGGAGAGGAGCAGTACTTC	CASSSLSGLAGEEQYF
TRBV27	TRBD2	NA	TRBJ2-1	TGTGCCAGCAGCGCACTAGCGCCCTACAATGAGCAGTTCTTC	CASSALAPYNEQFF
TRBV9	NA	once	TRBJ2-3	TGTGCCAGCAGCGCCCAAACAGGGAACCCCACAGATACGCAGTATTTT	CASSAQTGNPTDTQYF
TRBV28	NA	NA	TRBJ2-7	TGTGCCAGCAGTGTCAAAGGAGGATCCTACGAGCAGTACTTC	CASSVKGGSYEQYF
TRBV4-1	NA	NA	TRBJ2-7	TGCGCCAGCAGCCAGAGGCTTTCGGTAGAAGGCTCCTACGAGCAGTACTTC	CASSQRLSVEGSYEQYF
TRBV6-5	TRBD2	NA	TRBJ2-4	TGTGCCAGCAGTCTAGCGGGTGGGGGGTACATTCAGTACTTC	CASSLAGGGYIQYF
TRBV15	TRBD1	NA	TRBJ1-5	TGTGCCACCAGCGGACAGGGTAGGCAGCCCCAGCATTTT	CATSGQGRQPQHF
TRBV7-6	NA	NA	TRBJ2-7	TGTGCCAGCAGCTCCCGGGATCTCTACGAGCAGTACTTC	CASSSRDLYEQYF
TRBV20-1	NA	NA	TRBJ2-5	TGCAGTGGACAGGTCCAAGAGACCCAGTACTTC	CSGQVQETQYF
TRBV15	NA	NA	TRBJ2-1	TGTGCCACCGAATTTAGAGGCAGGTTTGGTGAGCAGTTCTTC	CATEFRGRFGEQFF
TRBV7-8	NA	once	TRBJ1-5	TGTGCCAGCAGCTTATGGGCAGGGGTCAATCAGCCCCAGCATTTT	CASSLWAGVNQPQHF
TRBV7-2	TRBD2	NA	TRBJ2-1	TGTGCCAGCAGCTTATTCCTAGCGGGAGGAAACAATGAGCAGTTCTTC	CASSLFLAGGNNEQFF
TRBV5-1	TRBD1	NA	TRBJ2-7	TGCGCCAGCAGCTTGGAAGGGGGCCTCAGCTACGAGCAGTACTTC	CASSLEGGLSYEQYF
TRBV6-5	TRBD2	NA	TRBJ2-1	TGTGCCAGCAGTTACTCCACTAGCGGGGACAATGAGCAGTTCTTC	CASSYSTSGDNEQFF
TRBV4-2	TRBD1	NA	TRBJ2-7	TGTGCCAGCAGCCAAGAAGTAGGGGGACAGGGAGTGTACGAGCAGTACTTC	CASSQEVGGQGVYEQYF
TRBV11-2	NA	NA	TRBJ1-1	TGTGCCAGCAGCTTAATTCCCGGGCAGACAAACACTGAAGCTTTCTTT	CASSLIPGQTNTEAFF
TRBV7-9	NA	NA	TRBJ2-4	TGTGCCAGCAGCTTTTCCCTCAATACTAGAATCGCCATTCAGTACTTC	CASSFSLNTRIAIQYF
TRBV7-9	NA	NA	TRBJ2-7	TGTGCCAGCAGCTTACGGGCTTACGAGCAGTACTTC	CASSLRAYEQYF
TRBV5-1	TRBD2	NA	TRBJ2-1	TGCGCCAGCAGCTTGGAGCCGGGACTAGCGGATGAGCAGTTCTTC	CASSLEPGLADEQFF
TRBV13	TRBD2	NA	TRBJ2-1	TGTGCCAGCAGCGGGACTAGCGGGAGGGATGAGCAGTTCTTC	CASSGTSGRDEQFF
TRBV5-6	NA	NA	TRBJ1-4	TGTGCCAGCAGCTTCCGGGGGCGAAATGAAAAACTGTTTTTT	CASSFRGRNEKLFF
TRBV29-1	NA	NA	TRBJ2-1	TGCAGCGTTGAAGAACAGGGACGCTACAATGAGCAGTTCTTC	CSVEEQGRYNEQFF
TRBV11-2	TRBD2	NA	TRBJ2-7	TGTGCCAGCAGCTTCGATACCCTAGCGGGAAAGCTCTACGAGCAGTACTTC	CASSFDTLAGKLYEQYF
TRBV4-3	NA	once	TRBJ2-7	TGCGCCAGCAGCCAAGGGAGGGATAGAACCTACGAGCAGTACTTC	CASSQGRDRTYEQYF
TRBV27	TRBD2	NA	TRBJ2-3	TGTGCCAGCAGTTTCAGGGGACTAGCGGGAGTGGGGCGCACAGATACGCAGTATTTT	CASSFRGLAGVGRTDTQYF
TRBV2	TRBD2	NA	TRBJ2-1	TGTGCCAGCACCCCCGAAATAGCGGGAGATAATGAGCAGTTCTTC	CASTPEIAGDNEQFF
TRBV30	NA	NA	TRBJ1-1	TGTGCCTGGACCTCGACAGGTATGCCTTGGATCTTT	CAWTSTGMPWIF
TRBV18	NA	NA	TRBJ2-1	TGTGCCAGCTCGTCCGGGGGTGTATCCTACAATGAGCAGTTCTTC	CASSSGGVSYNEQFF
TRBV27	NA	NA	TRBJ2-7	TGTGCCAGCAGTTTAAGTAGCACTTACGAGCAGTACTTC	CASSLSSTYEQYF